This T cell receptor (beta chain) was captured in a study of shared clonotypes between healthy human individuals. Study overall: CD4 naive and CD4 memory each took three plates per donor, while CD8 naive took two and CD8 memory one.

Caucasian adults residing in Nashville, Tennessee made up all the donors. There are 17 residues in the CDR3. The junction had 10 bases not matched to a gene; V was cut back by 3 bases and J by 4 bases. Germline CDR1 is MNHEY and CDR2 is SMNVEV (reference sequence). Each subset's genomic DNA was shared equally among a number of immunoSEQ plates. Sequencing used immunoSEQ multiplex PCR; TCRdb keeps in-frame clones, though not all of them. The table includes roughly 2,300,000 clones, less than 95% detected once. Input material: naive CD4+ T cells from PBMCs. The subset here: CD45RA+ positively selected. The TCR originated in a man between 18 and 35 years old in good health. Some clones in this sample may be carry-over from other donors' samples. The V and J genes are TRBV27 and TRBJ1-2; 11 bases fit TRBD1. The CDR3 DNA follows: TGTGCCAGCAGTTTTTCGGGACAGGGGGTTTTTCTCTATGGCTACACCTTC. Its protein product is CASSFSGQGVFLYGYTF.